This T cell receptor beta chain was captured in a study of regulatory T cells in long-lasting Graves disease. Notes on the study in general: Newly diagnosed disease favored TRBV20-1 and TRBJ2-1 over persistent disease.

According to the study, TCR beta libraries were built with iRepertoire HTBI primers and CDR3-region Arm-PCR. TCRdb analysed the multiplex PCR reads with MiXCR anew, one entry per CDR3 protein. The sample consists of roughly 360,000 distinct CDR3 sequences, about 12% of them appearing once. V shed 2 bases and J 2 bases; nucleotides not matched to a gene: 10. CDR1 and CDR2 from the germline V gene are KGHDR and SFDVKD. The CDR3 consists of 18 residues. This clonotype was seen repeatedly, ten times or more. The antigen remains unidentified. Time point denoted: newly diagnosed GD, antithyroid drugs for less than 3 months. TCR sequences were obtained from RNA taken from PBMCs. The same data also contributed to another study, on T cells in Graves' hyperthyroidism and ophthalmopathy.

The chain couples TRBV24-1 to TRBJ2-1; 8 nucleotides agree with TRBD2. The TCR sequence derives from a woman younger than 30 with Graves disease. This sample comprised peripheral blood mononuclear cells (PBMCs), obtained at new diagnosis, from a patient treated with antithyroid drugs. CDR3: CATSDWTGAGVPYNEQFF. The CDR3 region has the DNA TGTGCCACCAGTGATTGGACGGGAGCGGGAGTGCCCTACAATGAGCAGTTCTTC.